The source of this TCR beta chain is a study of T cell repertoires in cytomegalovirus infection. As for the study in general: Indications came from public TCR beta signatures; they pointed to CMV infection and to a matching HLA type.

This clonotype was counted ten times or more. What it binds is not known. CDR1 SGHVS and CDR2 FNYEAQ come from the germline V gene. The CDR3 is 13 residues long. V gave up 5 bases and J gave up 9 bases, with 14 bases separating them. One entry per CDR3 protein results from TCRdb running MiXCR on the reads. The table shows some 350,000 distinct CDR3 sequences, with over 15% occurring only once. Study results and caveats: Ex vivo responses were dominated by HLA-C-restricted CMV-specific TCR beta clonotypes. There were carriers of CMV plus the relevant HLA, and cumulative public TCR beta family frequency identified them.

Sequencing used PBMCs. The chain recombines TRBV7-6 with TRBJ2-1; TRBD2 is a possible D gene (5 bases). The receptor was derived from a human donor in good health (CMV status not recorded). Some clones in this sample may be carry-over from other donors' samples. CDR3 coding DNA: TGTGCCAGCAGCCTAACCGCGGGCGGTGAGCAGTTCTTC. Residues: CASSLTAGGEQFF. Full variable domain (outside the CDR3, taken from reference TRBV7-6 and TRBJ2-1): GAGVSQSPRYKVTKRGQDVALRCDPISGHVSLYWYRQALGQGPEFLTYFNYEAQQDKSGLPNDRFSAERPEGSISTLTIQRTEQRDSAMYRCASSLTAGGEQFFGPGTRLTVL.